Below, one T cell receptor beta chain is given with its context. Its antigen remains unidentified. This sample's TCRbeta library carried unique molecular identifier barcodes. One entry per CDR3 protein, called by TCRdb with MiXCR from the PCR reads. The sample yields about 980,000 distinct CDR3 sequences, about 26% seen once. These data are taken from a study of T-cell reconstitution after alpha-beta-depleted transplantation in children. Study-level results: T-cell counts and diversity at one year following transplant were attributed mainly to newly produced T cells. About two months after transplant, alpha-beta T cells reportedly came from several hundred expanded graft clones. Surviving recipient T cells and intrathymic progenitors accounted for some patients' high TCRbeta diversity at day 60.

CDR1 is MGHRA, CDR2 YSYEKL, per germline. The CDR3 spans 20 residues. Trimming cost V 2 bases and J 5 bases; bases outside gene matches: 18. The chain joins TRBV4-1 to TRBJ2-1; 10 bases align to TRBD2. The TCR comes from a boy younger than two who had a stem cell transplant for SCID, so the T cells may come from the graft donor. The sequenced sample was PBMCs, mostly from graft donor cells, obtained 360 days after TCRalphabeta/CD19-depleted stem cell transplant. CDR3 DNA sequence: TGCGCCAGCAGCCAAACGGTCCGCCCCGGAACTAGCGGGGTTCACAATGAGCAGTTCTTC. It is translated as CASSQTVRPGTSGVHNEQFF.